This T cell receptor beta chain was found in a study of blood T cell repertoires in COVID-19. Study-level background: COVID-19 samples, acute and convalescent, were from the United States, Italy and Spain.

The CDR3 loop spans 15 amino acids. Unmatched junction bases numbered 6, after V lost 6 bases and J lost 2 bases. The germline V gene encodes CDR1 LNHDA and CDR2 SQIVND (reference sequence). Original handling: Reference gene primer amplification gave estimated nucleated cell counts. Here immunoSEQ multiplex PCR was the method, and the copy in TCRdb shows in-frame clones only, minus some. The V and J calls and clone size were taken over from that table, and D and trimming were inferred from the DNA. The sample shows hundreds of thousands of clones, 75% to 90% of them seen only once. Input material: PBMCs or T cells enriched from blood (not recorded which). J is TRBJ2-3 and V is TRBV19, with TRBD2 identical over 9 bases. The receptor comes from a woman aged 30 to 39 with acute COVID-19. CDR3 in amino acids: CASREPGLATDTQYF. In DNA, the CDR3 is TGTGCCAGTAGGGAACCGGGACTAGCCACAGATACGCAGTATTTT.